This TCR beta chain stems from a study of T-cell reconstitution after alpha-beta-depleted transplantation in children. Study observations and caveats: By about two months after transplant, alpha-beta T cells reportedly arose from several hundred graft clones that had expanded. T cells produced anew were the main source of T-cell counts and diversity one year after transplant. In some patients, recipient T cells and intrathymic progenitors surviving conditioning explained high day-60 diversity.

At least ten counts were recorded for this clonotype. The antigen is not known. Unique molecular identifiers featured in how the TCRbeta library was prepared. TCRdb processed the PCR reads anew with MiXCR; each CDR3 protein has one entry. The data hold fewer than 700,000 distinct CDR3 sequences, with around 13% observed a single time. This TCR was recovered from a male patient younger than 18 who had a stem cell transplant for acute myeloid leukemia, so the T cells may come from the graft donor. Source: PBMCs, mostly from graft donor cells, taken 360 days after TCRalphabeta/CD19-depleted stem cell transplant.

CDR3: CATSDSGRSTQYF. CDR3 coding DNA: TGTGCCACCAGTGATTCGGGACGGAGTACCCAGTACTTC. The rearrangement links TRBV24-1 to TRBJ2-5; TRBD1 or TRBD2 may be the D gene (5 bases each). This CDR3 contains 13 residues. Germline loops: CDR1 KGHDR, CDR2 SFDVKD. V lost 2 bases, J lost 8 bases, and 11 bases lay in between.